This is a list of T cell receptor beta chains from one sample in a study of blood T cell repertoires in COVID-19. Assay: immunoSEQ multiplex PCR; the TCRdb copy retains only in-frame clones and omits some. This repertoire shows more than 300,000 clones, roughly nine tenths found once; its top ten account for 5% to 7%. Sequences were obtained from peripheral blood. These receptors all stem from a man in his late teens or twenties who had recovered from COVID-19. The CDR3 runs from the conserved cysteine through the conserved F or W. A D gene is named only where the DNA matches it firmly. Where a row states a size, it is once, few, many or the class of an expanded clone; other rows omit it.

J	V	D	size	DNA	CDR3
TRBJ2-3	TRBV5-1	TRBD1	.	TGCGCCAGCAGCTTGTGGGACAGACGCACAGATACGCAGTATTTT	CASSLWDRRTDTQYF
TRBJ1-1	TRBV15	.	once	TGTGCCACCAGCAGCTATTTTGAAGCTTTCTTT	CATSSYFEAFF
TRBJ2-7	TRBV24-1	TRBD1	.	TGTGCCACCAGTGACTCGACAGGGGCGGTCTACGAGCAGTACTTC	CATSDSTGAVYEQYF
TRBJ1-2	TRBV30	.	.	TGTGCCTGGAGTGCCCCTGACAGCCGCTCCTATGGCTACACCTTC	CAWSAPDSRSYGYTF
TRBJ2-1	TRBV5-1	.	few	TGCGCCAGCAGCTTGGTCGGGAGCTCCTACAATGAGCAGTTCTTC	CASSLVGSSYNEQFF
TRBJ2-7	TRBV4-3	TRBD1	.	TGCGCCAGCAGCCAAGATACCCGGGACAGGGTCCACGAGCAGTACTTC	CASSQDTRDRVHEQYF
TRBJ2-7	TRBV7-9	TRBD1	.	TGTGCCAGCAGCTTAAGGGCAGGGGGCGGGTACGAGCAGTACTTC	CASSLRAGGGYEQYF
TRBJ2-1	TRBV6-1	TRBD2	.	TGTGCCAGCAGTGAATTAGCGGGGGTTAACAATGAGCAGTTCTTC	CASSELAGVNNEQFF
TRBJ1-3	TRBV10-2	.	.	TGCGCCAGCAGTGAGTCAGGGGGCTCTGGAAACACCATATATTTT	CASSESGGSGNTIYF
TRBJ2-1	TRBV6-6	.	.	TGTGCCAGCAGTTACGCCTCGTCCGGTGAGCAGTTCTTC	CASSYASSGEQFF
TRBJ1-2	TRBV18	.	.	TGTGCCAGCTCAGAGGACAGCTATGGCTACACCTTC	CASSEDSYGYTF
TRBJ1-2	TRBV19	.	.	TGTGCCAGTAGTATGGAGAGGGAACTACACTATGGCTACACCTTC	CASSMERELHYGYTF
TRBJ1-1	TRBV5-4	.	.	TGTGCCAGCAGGCCCTGGGGCGTCACTGAAGCTTTCTTT	CASRPWGVTEAFF
TRBJ2-4	TRBV19	.	.	TGTGCCAGTAGTAAGGGGAATCTCGGGGGAAACATTCAGTACTTC	CASSKGNLGGNIQYF
TRBJ2-6	TRBV21-1	.	.	TGTGCCAGCAGCAACTGGCGGACAGGGTGTTCTGGGGCCAACGTCCTGACTTTC	CASSNWRTGCSGANVLTF
TRBJ2-2	TRBV4-1	TRBD1	.	TGCGCCAGCAGCCAAGATCGGACAGGGACAGGGAACACCGGGGAGCTGTTTTTT	CASSQDRTGTGNTGELFF
TRBJ1-3	TRBV19	.	once	TGTGCCAGTAGTATAGTTGGACACTTACGCTCTGGAAACACCATATATTTT	CASSIVGHLRSGNTIYF
TRBJ1-2	TRBV5-5	TRBD1	.	TGTGCCAGCAGCCTAAGAAGGGGGCCCACTCTTCTTGAGAACTATGGCTACACCTTC	CASSLRRGPTLLENYGYTF
TRBJ1-1	TRBV15	TRBD1	.	TGTGCCACCAGCAGGGACAGGGAACTGAACACTGAAGCTTTCTTT	CATSRDRELNTEAFF
TRBJ2-5	TRBV5-4	.	.	TGTGCCAGCAGCTTCGTTGCAGAAGAGACCCAGTACTTC	CASSFVAEETQYF
TRBJ1-6	TRBV5-1	TRBD1	once	TGCGCCAGCAGCACCGACAGGGGAAATTCACCCCTCCACTTT	CASSTDRGNSPLHF
TRBJ2-1	TRBV3-1/TRBV3-2	TRBD2	.	TGTGCCAGCAGCCTCATATGGCGGGAGGTGTACAATGAGCAGTTCTTC	CASSLIWREVYNEQFF
TRBJ1-1	TRBV6-5	TRBD1	.	TGTGCCAGCAGCCTCCAGACAGGGGGGAGGACTGAAGCTTTCTTT	CASSLQTGGRTEAFF
TRBJ2-1	TRBV20-1	.	once	TGCAGTGCTAGTCCCAGCGGCTACAATGAGCAGTTCTTC	CSASPSGYNEQFF
TRBJ1-2	TRBV18	.	.	TGTGCCAGCTCACCAAGGGGTGGTGGCTACACCTTC	CASSPRGGGYTF
TRBJ1-4	TRBV5-1	.	.	TGCGCCAGCAGCTCGACAGGCCCCAATGAAAAACTGTTTTTT	CASSSTGPNEKLFF
TRBJ2-3	TRBV18	TRBD1	.	TGTGCCAGCTCACCCACGGGACAGGGCACAGATACGCAGTATTTT	CASSPTGQGTDTQYF
TRBJ1-2	TRBV7-9	.	few	TGTGCCAGCAGCTTAGCAGGAGGCTACTCTAACTATGGCTACACCTTC	CASSLAGGYSNYGYTF
TRBJ2-7	TRBV9	.	.	TGTGCCAGCAGCGTACGTCCAGGTAGCTCCTACGAGCAGTACTTC	CASSVRPGSSYEQYF
TRBJ2-3	TRBV7-8	.	.	TGTGCCAGCAGCTTAGTCGGTTTTGGCACAGATACGCAGTATTTT	CASSLVGFGTDTQYF
TRBJ1-2	TRBV25-1	.	.	TGTGCCAGCAGTGTTCAGAACTATGGCTACACCTTC	CASSVQNYGYTF
TRBJ2-7	TRBV11-2	TRBD1	once	TGTGCCAGCAGCTTAGCACAGGGGTGGGGAGAGCAGTACTTC	CASSLAQGWGEQYF
TRBJ1-1	TRBV4-3	.	many	TGCGCCAGCAGCCAGGGGACACGCGTGGAAGCTTTCTTT	CASSQGTRVEAFF
TRBJ2-7	TRBV5-1	TRBD1	.	TGCGCCAGCAGCTTCTACAGGGGTAGTTCAATCTACGAGCAGTACTTC	CASSFYRGSSIYEQYF
TRBJ2-1	TRBV11-3	TRBD2	.	TGTGCCAGCAGCCGTGATACTAGCGGGGTTAGCAATGAGCAGTTCTTC	CASSRDTSGVSNEQFF
TRBJ1-6	TRBV27	TRBD1	.	TGTGCCAGCAGCCCCTCTGCAGGGGGCTTCTATAATTCACCCCTCCACTTT	CASSPSAGGFYNSPLHF
TRBJ1-1	TRBV7-7	.	.	TGTGCTAGCAGCCCCCTGGGTACCAGAGGGAACACTGAAGCTTTCTTT	CASSPLGTRGNTEAFF
TRBJ2-7	TRBV28	.	.	TGTGCCAGCACACGGGGGGCATACGAGCAGTACTTC	CASTRGAYEQYF
TRBJ2-7	TRBV5-8	.	.	TGTGCCAGCAGCCCCCTTGACGAGCAGTACTTC	CASSPLDEQYF
TRBJ1-2	TRBV7-2	TRBD1	.	TGTGCCAGCAGCTTGGACAGGGGCTATGGCTACACCTTC	CASSLDRGYGYTF
TRBJ1-3	TRBV6-5	.	.	TGTGCCAGCAGTTCCGGGGGAGCAGGAAACACCATATATTTT	CASSSGGAGNTIYF
TRBJ1-1	TRBV13	TRBD1	.	TGTGCCAGCAGCCGGGACAGGGGAATGAACACTGAAGCTTTCTTT	CASSRDRGMNTEAFF
TRBJ1-5	TRBV18	TRBD1	.	TGTGCCAGCTCACCCGGGACAGCTTATAGCAATCAGCCCCAGCATTTT	CASSPGTAYSNQPQHF
TRBJ2-3	TRBV6-5	.	.	TGTGCCAGCAGGAAGGGACTCCTCTCCACAGATACGCAGTATTTT	CASRKGLLSTDTQYF
TRBJ1-6	TRBV9	.	few	TGTGCCAGCAGCCCTGGGGGGGGAGTGAATTCACCCCTCCACTTT	CASSPGGGVNSPLHF
TRBJ2-7	TRBV7-9	TRBD2	.	TGTGCCAGCAGCTTAACGGGAGGTGGATCCTACGAGCAGTACTTC	CASSLTGGGSYEQYF
TRBJ2-1	TRBV4-1	.	.	TGCGCCAGCAGCCAAGACTCCGGTAGCAATGAGCAGTTCTTC	CASSQDSGSNEQFF
TRBJ1-2	TRBV6-1	.	.	TGTGCCAGCAGTGAAAGGGGTTCTAACTATGGCTACACCTTC	CASSERGSNYGYTF
TRBJ1-6	TRBV5-6	TRBD1	.	TGTGCCAGCAGCCTTCGACAGGGGGCGCTGGATAATTCACCCCTCCACTTT	CASSLRQGALDNSPLHF
TRBJ1-6	TRBV6-5	.	.	TGTGCCAGCAGTTACGTTTCTTCTTCACCCCTCCACTTT	CASSYVSSSPLHF
TRBJ2-7	TRBV5-1	.	.	TGCGCCAGCAGCTTGGGACATACCTCCTACGAGCAGTACTTC	CASSLGHTSYEQYF
TRBJ2-7	TRBV30	TRBD1	.	TGTGCCTGGAGCCTAGGACAGGGTCCCTACGAGCAGTACTTC	CAWSLGQGPYEQYF
TRBJ1-5	TRBV3-1/TRBV3-2	TRBD1	.	TGTGCCAGCAGCTTAGACCGGGACAGGGCCTATTATAGCAATCAGCCCCAGCATTTT	CASSLDRDRAYYSNQPQHF
TRBJ1-3	TRBV4-1	TRBD1	.	TGCGCCAGCAGCCAGACAGGGGTAGCAGGAAACACCATATATTTT	CASSQTGVAGNTIYF
TRBJ2-5	TRBV2	.	.	TGTGCCAGCAGTGAATCCCTGGCAGGGCAAGAGACCCAGTACTTC	CASSESLAGQETQYF
TRBJ1-6	TRBV9	.	.	TGTGCCAGCAGCGTAGAAACAGGGTATAATTCACCCCTCCACTTT	CASSVETGYNSPLHF
TRBJ2-1	TRBV13	TRBD2	.	TGTGCCAGCAGCCCCCGGACTAGCGGGAGTTGGGACGATGAGCAGTTCTTC	CASSPRTSGSWDDEQFF
TRBJ2-7	TRBV6-6	TRBD2	.	TGTGCCAGCAGCGAATCGGGCGGGAGTCCTTACGAGCAGTACTTC	CASSESGGSPYEQYF
TRBJ1-1	TRBV4-1	.	.	TGCGCCAGCAGCCAAGATAAGGAAACAGTTGGAAATTTTCAATGGGAAGCTTTCTTT	CASSQDKETVGNFQWEAFF